This TCR beta chain was recovered during a study of cytomegalovirus exposure and HLA in healthy donors listed by TCRdb under 2017. At the level of the whole study: In an earlier analysis of fewer than 750 of the donors, under 300 Gb of sequence data and 120 million or so unique TCR beta sequences from about 190 million T cells were reported. Along with the approximately 650-subject first cohort, a separate validation cohort of over a hundred different subjects was used. Class I and class II HLA loci were covered by the typing at four-digit resolution. The aim of the study was to test whether cataloging public T cell receptors could identify signatures of past pathogen exposure. To predict cytomegalovirus infection status, the study brought together high-throughput TCR immunosequencing, statistical association of individual TCRs with disease status, and machine learning. A later genetic analysis took genome-wide SNP genotypes for about three fifths of the roughly 700 donors and used that subset as a discovery cohort. An earlier analysis of 587 of the donors applied high-throughput TCR beta sequencing to assess whether each TCR beta V gene segment acted as functional or pseudogenic. Among under 450 genotyped donors of the cohort, an average of about 240,000 unique TCR beta nucleotide sequences were sequenced per donor, roughly a sixth of them non-productive. Donor age, sex, ethnicity and CMV serostatus were compiled alongside the repertoire data. Of the roughly 410 genotyped donors, 75% to 85% were placed in the genetic ancestry cluster associated with self-reported Caucasian donors. The study profiled the T cell repertoires of about 720 subjects by immunosequencing and related them to cytomegalovirus serostatus. Because of strong linkage in the cohort, roughly five DR-DQ haplotypes were treated as single units for association and clustering. An early release covering just under 650 HLA-typed donors comprised about 320 gigabases of sequencing data and tens of millions of unique TCR sequences. Rather than using new phenotypic data, the later analysis identified candidate immune exposures from TCR beta sequences and from how often those sequences occurred across donors. Every discovery cohort repertoire had been produced on one sequencing platform. In a later analysis, previously published TCR beta repertoires from more than 500 donors were re-analyzed and high-resolution HLA genotyping was added so that TCR occurrence patterns could be studied. Typing coverage varied by locus: about 620-630 donors for A, B, C, DRB1 and DQB1; some 520 for DQA1; about 570 for DPA1; approximately 490 for DPB1. What the authors observed across the whole study: In vitro tests confirmed that three of the cytomegalovirus-associated TCR beta chains recognize cytomegalovirus antigens. Compared with the approximately 710-donor mean, donors in an Asian-associated ancestry cluster had fewer N-insertions in productive TCRs, according to a later genetic analysis. The classifier was reported to diagnose cytomegalovirus status with high specificity and sensitivity in both the original cohort and the validation cohort. Strong co-occurrence of HLA alleles, especially DR and DQ, made assigning TCR associations to individual alleles difficult. In this cohort, only TCR beta chains were sequenced, and detectable features were limited by the absence of alpha or paired-chain data. Some IMGT-functional V segments, including TRBV6-2 and TRBV6-3, could not be distinguished by the 87-base-pair reads and were therefore excluded. A further reported finding was that TCR beta sequences accurately predicted the HLA-A and HLA-B alleles for most subjects in the first cohort. Specific HLA alleles were associated with over 15,000 TCR beta sequences at a false discovery rate of 0.05 in a later analysis. In a later analysis, several top co-occurrence clusters were reported to appear linked to parvovirus B19, influenza, CMV and Epstein-Barr virus. The authors suggested that the approach could potentially be extended to other disease states and immunological phenotypes. In a later analysis, HLA-associated TCR beta chains showed more clonal expansion and lower generation probabilities than non-associated chains that were equally common. Presence/absence analyses assumed roughly uniform sequencing depth across donors, an assumption that may not hold. Linkage disequilibrium might explain the correlated functional status among segregating V segments, but an unknown experimental factor could not be ruled out. According to a later analysis, most CMV-associated TCR beta chains appeared to be HLA-restricted, and the HLA associations seemed to be driven largely by CMV exposure. V-gene and J-gene trimming of TCR beta chains was associated with a missense DCLRE1C variant in a later genetic analysis, and the association was replicated in an independent cohort. Most TCR sequences were seen in very few donors, while some public TCRs were found in many individuals. HLA typing was unavailable for some donors at each locus, so association tests used only the typed subset. Immune exposure information for the cohort was limited to CMV serostatus. The study listed 150 to 200 TCR beta chains as associated with cytomegalovirus. A later analysis found that TCR association rates varied across HLA loci, with DRB1 alleles showing the most associated TCRs and HLA-C alleles the fewest. A cluster of highly shared sequence variants was judged likely to represent a technical artifact of the sequencing pipeline. The earlier analysis of approximately 590 of the donors excluded about 16 rarely observed V segments, including chromosome 9 orphons, because counts were too low. In an earlier analysis of about 540 of the donors, most TCR beta V segments were observed in productive rearrangements about 87% or about 30% of the time, broadly matching IMGT annotations.

A distance of 10 bases separates the germline ends of V and J, which lose 3 bases and 7 bases respectively. The germline V gene specifies SGHTA as CDR1 and FQGNSA as CDR2. The CDR3 runs 13 amino acids, cysteine and phenylalanine included. This entry keeps only the CDR3 DNA: 39 bases, framed from base 1. This clone has a handful of counts. Its cognate antigen has yet to be identified. No much larger clone exists at a distance of one base, and base qualities are not known. Libraries were made using the immunoSEQ multiplex PCR assay. For the multiplex PCR, a mixture combining 60 forward primers for TCR Vbeta segments and 13 reverse primers for TCR Jbeta segments was used. A multiplex PCR assay on genomic DNA amplified the CDR3 region of rearranged TCR beta genes. The Illumina HiSeq System was used to sequence the amplified TCR beta libraries as 87-base-pair reads. In the original analysis: In a later analysis, 77 million or so unique TCR beta chains were counted across the roughly 670 repertoires, and roughly 10 million of these chains were shared by at least two donors. A nearest-neighbor algorithm error-corrected the raw reads and collapsed the reads into unique sequences, merging closely related sequences to remove PCR and sequencing errors. V, D and J gene segments were assigned by aligning CDR3 sequences to IMGT reference sequences. For a sequence to be retained, a match of at least six nucleotides to both a V gene segment and a J gene segment was required. Rearrangements were called productive when the CDR3 lacked stop codons and stayed in frame with V and J; all others were non-productive. Following IMGT convention, CDR3 was defined as the stretch from the second conserved V-encoded cysteine to the conserved J-encoded phenylalanine. Sequences without an unambiguous match to a single V gene segment were excluded from the earlier analysis of 587 of the donors. An earlier analysis of some 610 of the donors called V segments functional above 56.7% productive rearrangements and segregating when the between-donor standard deviation exceeded 5%. To diagnose cytomegalovirus status from the catalog of TCR beta chain sequences, a statistical classification framework was built. In a later analysis, TCR nucleotide sequences were compared against IMGT/GENE-DB human TR gene sequences so that V and J genes could be assigned. The TCRdist pipeline was used in a later analysis to assign CDR3 sequences and most-parsimonious VDJ recombination scenarios. In a later analysis, each TCR beta chain was defined by its CDR3 amino acid sequence together with its V-gene family, and reads lacking a unique V-gene family were excluded. To address suspected cross-contamination and a sequencing artifact, a later analysis removed 592 highly shared, low-generation-probability nucleotide sequences. For each public chain, a later analysis derived a clonal expansion index from normalized ranks of inferred template counts within each repertoire. In a later analysis, generation probabilities were computed with a VDJ recombination model fitted to out-of-frame rearrangements, and the resulting probabilities were checked against IGoR. In a later analysis, TCR-TCR, TCR-HLA and TCR-CMV co-occurrence was scored with hypergeometric tests, and a repertoire-size bias correction was applied to TCR pairs. In a later analysis, false discovery rates were estimated by permuting HLA or CMV assignments 20 times. In a later analysis, co-occurring TCRs were grouped with DBSCAN, and TCRdist sequence similarity was added when clustering was performed within HLA-allele-positive subsets. Co-occurrence clustering excluded repertoires with fewer than 30,000 or more than 120,000 public chains, plus five with anomalous nucleotide sharing. The table comes from immuneACCESS by way of TCRdb, which keeps in-frame sequences with V and J called. Part of the clones is missing from these tables; in studies checked, under half for an unresolved V gene and the rest for unknown reasons. Clone size and V and J calls were adopted from that table, with D and trimming inferred from the DNA. A total of approximately 130,000 clones appear in this sample, more than 70% of them only once. The biggest ten clones account for about 1% of the sample.

The cohort consisted of 670 or so healthy bone marrow donors. At the time of sampling, all cohort members were nominally healthy, though unrecorded immune exposures were likely present. The donor was CMV seronegative and belonged to the group of roughly 330 seronegative cohort members. A peripheral blood sample was provided by each donor, and peripheral blood mononuclear cells were used for TCR beta sequencing. Genomic DNA extraction from the blood cell samples was performed with the Qiagen DNeasy Blood Extraction Kit. The chain employs TRBV7-2 and TRBJ1-5; the D region possibly corresponds to TRBD1 (6 bases align). This sequence originates from a male donor in good health and CMV-seronegative. Sample: PBMCs. The CDR3 amino acid sequence is: CASSFGGRQPQHF. The DNA is as follows: TGTGCCAGCAGCTTTGGGGGCAGGCAGCCCCAGCATTTT. The full variable domain, completed from the reference TRBV7-2 and TRBJ1-5 proteins outside the CDR3, reads GAGVSQSPSNKVTEKGKDVELRCDPISGHTALYWYRQSLGQGLEFLIYFQGNSAPDKSGLPSDRFSAERTGGSVSTLTIQRTQQEDSAVYLCASSFGGRQPQHFGDGTRLSIL.